The source of this T cell receptor beta chain is a study of blood T cell repertoires in COVID-19 (TCRdb year 2020). Regarding the research as a whole: The collaborator samples originated in the United States, Italy and Spain and spanned the acute and convalescent phases of COVID-19. Sample metadata almost always included a de-identified subject ID, COVID-19 status, age in years and sex. The samples were drawn from the first 160 participants of the ongoing ImmuneRACE study and from more than 1,000 subjects provided by 6 global collaborators. HLA class I and class II types, where available, came from metadata supplied by the sample provider rather than from assay-based typing. The material from the prospective study consisted of cDNA or gDNA derived from T cells, B-cell-depleted T cells, or PBMCs. Deeply sampled blood TCRbeta repertoires from subjects exposed to, actively infected with, or recovered from COVID-19 were included in the dataset. The repertoires were made available in a free public database intended to serve as a resource for research on the immune response to SARS-CoV-2.

With respect to this clone: Its antigen is not yet known. No base quality values were provided; no much bigger clone lies one nucleotide off.

TCRbeta CDR3 regions were amplified from genomic DNA using the immunoSEQ Assay, a bias-controlled multiplex PCR. The study's own analysis went as follows. Within the assay, amplification of reference gene primers was used to estimate how many nucleated cells each sample contained. To quantify the absolute abundance of each unique TCRbeta CDR3 rearrangement, sequence reads were collapsed and filtered. Productive Simpson clonality was computed per sample as the square root of Simpson's diversity index over productive rearrangements. TCRdb re-hosts the immuneACCESS table, in-frame sequences only. Its copies lack some clones; in the studies checked, an unresolved V gene accounts for under half of them, and the cause for the rest is not known. From that table come the V and J calls and clone size; the DNA was used to work out D and trimming. In all, the sample holds fewer than 400,000 clones, and around four fifths of those were seen once. The ten largest clones take up just under 3% of the sample.

Each collaborating institution followed its own protocols to collect whole blood in K2EDTA tubes. For TCRbeta analysis, collaborators shipped samples as frozen whole blood, isolated PBMCs, or DNA extracted from either of those sample types. Overall results and qualifications from the work: The amount of clinical and demographic metadata varied by source and participant and was provided uncurated.

The CDR3, from cysteine to phenylalanine, totals 15 residues. Only CDR3 DNA remains: 45 bases, in frame from the first base. The germline V gene gives CDR1 as SGHRS and CDR2 as YFSETQ. V ends up 3 bases short and J 7 bases short, with an unmatched junction base count of 13. The chain is encoded by TRBV5-1 joined to TRBJ2-7; TRBD2 agrees with 7 junctional bases. Input material: peripheral blood. The clonotype comes from a man aged 30 to 45 with active or convalescent COVID-19. The CDR3 protein sequence reads: CASSSPSGLDREQYF. The base sequence is TGCGCCAGCAGCTCGCCTAGCGGTCTAGACAGAGAGCAGTACTTC. Where the CDR3 stops, the reference TRBV5-1 and TRBJ2-7 genes take over; the full variable domain is KAGVTQTPRYLIKTRGQQVTLSCSPISGHRSVSWYQQTPGQGLQFLFEYFSETQRNKGNFPGRFSGRQFSNSRSEMNVSTLELGDSALYLCASSSPSGLDREQYFGPGTRLTVT.